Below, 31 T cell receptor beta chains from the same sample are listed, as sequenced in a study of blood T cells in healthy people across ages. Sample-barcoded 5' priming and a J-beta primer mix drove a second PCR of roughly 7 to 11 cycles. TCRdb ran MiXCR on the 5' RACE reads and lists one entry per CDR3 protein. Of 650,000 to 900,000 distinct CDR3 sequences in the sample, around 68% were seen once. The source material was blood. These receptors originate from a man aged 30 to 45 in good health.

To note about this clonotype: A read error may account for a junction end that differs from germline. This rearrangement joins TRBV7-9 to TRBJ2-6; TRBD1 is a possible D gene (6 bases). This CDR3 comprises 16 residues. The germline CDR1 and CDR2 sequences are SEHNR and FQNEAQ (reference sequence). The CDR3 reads CTSSTPTGIGANVLTF. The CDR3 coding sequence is TGTACCAGCAGCACTCCTACAGGGATCGGGGCCAACGTCCTGACTTTC.

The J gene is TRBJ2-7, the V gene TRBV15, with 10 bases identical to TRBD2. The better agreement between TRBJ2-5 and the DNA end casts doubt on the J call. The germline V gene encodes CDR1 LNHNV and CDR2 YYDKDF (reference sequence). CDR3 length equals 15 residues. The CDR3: CATSSPGLAWETQYF. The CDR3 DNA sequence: TGTGCCACCAGCAGTCCGGGACTAGCGTGGGAGACCCAGTACTTC.

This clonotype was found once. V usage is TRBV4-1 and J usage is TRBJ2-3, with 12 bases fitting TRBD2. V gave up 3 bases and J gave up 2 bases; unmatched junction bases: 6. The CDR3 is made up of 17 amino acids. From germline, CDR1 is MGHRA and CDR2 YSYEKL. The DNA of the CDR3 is TGCGCCAGCAGCCAGAGAACTAGCGGGGGGCCCACAGATACGCAGTATTTT. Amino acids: CASSQRTSGGPTDTQYF.

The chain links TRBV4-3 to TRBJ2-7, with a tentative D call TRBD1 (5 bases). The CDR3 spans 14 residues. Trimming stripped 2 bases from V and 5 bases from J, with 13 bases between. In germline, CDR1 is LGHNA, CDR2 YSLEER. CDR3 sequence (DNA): TGCGCCAGCAGCCAAACAGGCAACATCAACGAGCAGTACTTC. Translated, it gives CASSQTGNINEQYF.

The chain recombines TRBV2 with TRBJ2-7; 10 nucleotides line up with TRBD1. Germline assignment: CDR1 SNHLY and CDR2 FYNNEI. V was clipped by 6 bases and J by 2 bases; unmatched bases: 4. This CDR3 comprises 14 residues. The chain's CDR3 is CASRADRGPYEQYF. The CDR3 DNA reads TGTGCCAGCAGAGCTGACAGGGGGCCCTACGAGCAGTACTTC.

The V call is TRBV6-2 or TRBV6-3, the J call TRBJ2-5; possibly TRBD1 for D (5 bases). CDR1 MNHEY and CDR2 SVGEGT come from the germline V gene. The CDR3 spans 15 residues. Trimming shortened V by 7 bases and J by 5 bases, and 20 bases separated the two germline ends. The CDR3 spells CASILLLGVAETQYF. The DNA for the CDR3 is TGTGCCAGCATTCTTCTTCTAGGGGTTGCGGAGACCCAGTACTTC.

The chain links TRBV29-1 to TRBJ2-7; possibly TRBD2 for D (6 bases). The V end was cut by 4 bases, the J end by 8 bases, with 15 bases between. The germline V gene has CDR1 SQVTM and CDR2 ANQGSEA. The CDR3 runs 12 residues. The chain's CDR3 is CSVGEVGGKQYF. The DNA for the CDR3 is TGCAGCGTTGGAGAGGTGGGGGGAAAGCAGTACTTC.

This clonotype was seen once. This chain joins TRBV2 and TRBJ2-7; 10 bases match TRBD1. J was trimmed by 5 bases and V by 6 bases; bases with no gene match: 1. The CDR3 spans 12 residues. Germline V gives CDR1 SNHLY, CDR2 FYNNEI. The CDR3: CASRDRGDEQYF. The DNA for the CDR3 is TGTGCCAGCAGGGACAGGGGGGACGAGCAGTACTTC. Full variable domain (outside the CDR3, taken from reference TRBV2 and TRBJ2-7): EPEVTQTPSHQVTQMGQEVILRCVPISNHLYFYWYRQILGQKVEFLVSFYNNEISEKSEIFDDQFSVERPDGSNFTLKIRSTKLEDSAMYFCASRDRGDEQYFGPGTRLTVT.

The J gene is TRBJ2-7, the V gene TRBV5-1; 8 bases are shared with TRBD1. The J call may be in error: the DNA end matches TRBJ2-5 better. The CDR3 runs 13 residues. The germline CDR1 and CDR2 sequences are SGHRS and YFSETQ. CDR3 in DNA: TGCGCCAGCTGCCGACAGGGGTCGGAGACCCAGTACTTC. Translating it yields CASCRQGSETQYF.

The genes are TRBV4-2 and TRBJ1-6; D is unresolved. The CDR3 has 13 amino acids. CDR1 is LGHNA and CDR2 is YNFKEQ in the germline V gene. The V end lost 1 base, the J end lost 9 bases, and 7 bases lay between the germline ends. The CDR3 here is CASSQAEGSPLHF. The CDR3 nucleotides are TGTGCCAGCAGCCAAGCGGAGGGTTCACCCCTCCACTTT.

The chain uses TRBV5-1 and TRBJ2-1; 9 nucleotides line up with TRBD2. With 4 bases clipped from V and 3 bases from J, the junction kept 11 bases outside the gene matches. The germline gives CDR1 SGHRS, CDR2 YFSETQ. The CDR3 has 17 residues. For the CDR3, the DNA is TGCGCCAGCAGCCTCCGGGGAGTGCGGGGGGGCTACAATGAGCAGTTCTTC. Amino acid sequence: CASSLRGVRGGYNEQFF.

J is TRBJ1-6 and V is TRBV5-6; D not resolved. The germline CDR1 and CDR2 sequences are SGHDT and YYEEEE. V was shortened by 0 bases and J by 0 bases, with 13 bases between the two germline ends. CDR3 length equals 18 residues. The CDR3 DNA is TGTGCCAGCAGCTTGGGGTTTCCGGGCTCCTCCTATAATTCACCCCTCCACTTT. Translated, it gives CASSLGFPGSSYNSPLHF.

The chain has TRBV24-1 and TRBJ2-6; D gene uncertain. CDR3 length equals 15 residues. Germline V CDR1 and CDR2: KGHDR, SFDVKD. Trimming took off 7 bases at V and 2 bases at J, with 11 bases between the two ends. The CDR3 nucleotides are TGTGCCACCAGCGTTGCTGAGGCTGGGGCCAACGTCCTGACTTTC. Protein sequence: CATSVAEAGANVLTF.

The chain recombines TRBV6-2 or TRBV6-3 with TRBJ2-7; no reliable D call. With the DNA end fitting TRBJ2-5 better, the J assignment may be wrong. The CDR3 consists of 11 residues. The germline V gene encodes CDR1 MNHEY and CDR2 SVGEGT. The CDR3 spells CASTATGTQYF. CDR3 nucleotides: TGTGCCAGCACCGCAACGGGGACCCAGTACTTC.

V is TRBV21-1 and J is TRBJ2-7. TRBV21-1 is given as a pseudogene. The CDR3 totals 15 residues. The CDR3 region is CASSKVFSSYNEQYF. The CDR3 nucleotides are TGTGCCAGCAGCAAAGTCTTTAGCTCCTACAATGAGCAGTACTTC.

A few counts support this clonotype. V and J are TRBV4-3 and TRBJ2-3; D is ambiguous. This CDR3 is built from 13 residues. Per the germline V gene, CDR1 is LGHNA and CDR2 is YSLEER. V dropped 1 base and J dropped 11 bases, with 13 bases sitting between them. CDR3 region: CASSQVISLGQYF. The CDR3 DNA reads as TGCGCCAGCAGCCAAGTAATCTCCTTAGGGCAGTATTTT.

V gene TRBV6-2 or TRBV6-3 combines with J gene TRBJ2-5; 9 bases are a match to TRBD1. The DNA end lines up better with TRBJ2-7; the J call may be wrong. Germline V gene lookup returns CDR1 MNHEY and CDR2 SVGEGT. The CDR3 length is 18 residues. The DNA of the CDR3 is TGTGCCAGCAGTTACTCGATGGGGACAGGGTGGTCTCTGGACGAGCAGTACTTC. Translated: CASSYSMGTGWSLDEQYF.

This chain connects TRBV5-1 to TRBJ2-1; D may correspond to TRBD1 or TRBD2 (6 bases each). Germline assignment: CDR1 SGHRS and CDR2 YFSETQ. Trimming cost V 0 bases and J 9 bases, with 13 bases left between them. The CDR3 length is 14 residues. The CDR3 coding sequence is TGCGCCAGCAGCTTGGATCTGGGGGGCGGTGAGCAGTTCTTC. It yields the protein CASSLDLGGGEQFF.

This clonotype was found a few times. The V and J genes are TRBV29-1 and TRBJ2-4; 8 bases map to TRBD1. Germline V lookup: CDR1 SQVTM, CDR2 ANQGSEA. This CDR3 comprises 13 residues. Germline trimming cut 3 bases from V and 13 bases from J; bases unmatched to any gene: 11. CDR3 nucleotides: TGCAGCGTTGATCCCCAGGGGGCTGGTGAGCAGTACTTC. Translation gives CSVDPQGAGEQYF. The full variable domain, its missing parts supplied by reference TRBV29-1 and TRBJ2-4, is SAVISQKPSRDICQRGTSLTIQCQVDSQVTMMFWYRQQPGQSLTLIATANQGSEATYESGFVIDKFPISRPNLTFSTLTVSNMSPEDSSIYLCSVDPQGAGEQYFGAGTRLSVL.

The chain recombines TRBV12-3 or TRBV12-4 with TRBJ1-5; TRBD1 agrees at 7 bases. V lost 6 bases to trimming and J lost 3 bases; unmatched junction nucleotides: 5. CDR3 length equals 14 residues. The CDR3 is CASRPTGTNQPQHF. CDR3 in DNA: TGTGCCAGCAGGCCGACAGGGACCAATCAGCCCCAGCATTTT.

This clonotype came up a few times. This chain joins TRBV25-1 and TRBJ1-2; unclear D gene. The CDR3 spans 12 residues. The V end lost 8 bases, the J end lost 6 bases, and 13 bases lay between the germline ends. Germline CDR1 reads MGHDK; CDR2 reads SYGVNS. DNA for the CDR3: TGTGCCAGCGGGCAGGCCTCCGATGGCTACACCTTC. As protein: CASGQASDGYTF.

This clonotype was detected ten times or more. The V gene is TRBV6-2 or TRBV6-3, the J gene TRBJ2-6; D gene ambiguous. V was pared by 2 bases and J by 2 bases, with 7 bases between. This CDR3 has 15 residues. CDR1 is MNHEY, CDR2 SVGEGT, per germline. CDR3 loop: CASSYTWAGANVLTF. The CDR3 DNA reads TGTGCCAGCAGTTACACCTGGGCTGGGGCCAACGTCCTGACTTTC.

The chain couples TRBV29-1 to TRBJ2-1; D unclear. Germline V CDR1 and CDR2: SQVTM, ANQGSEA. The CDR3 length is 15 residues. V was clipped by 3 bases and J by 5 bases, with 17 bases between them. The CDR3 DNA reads TGCAGCGTTGATGACAAGGGAATCTTACACAATGAGCAGTTCTTC. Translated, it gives CSVDDKGILHNEQFF.

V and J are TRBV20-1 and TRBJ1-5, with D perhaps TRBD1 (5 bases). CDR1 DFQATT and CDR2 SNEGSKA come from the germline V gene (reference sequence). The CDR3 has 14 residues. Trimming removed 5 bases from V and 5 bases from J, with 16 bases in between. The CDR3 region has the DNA TGCAGTGCTTTAGGGGAGGTTAACGATCAGCCCCAGCATTTT. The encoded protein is CSALGEVNDQPQHF.

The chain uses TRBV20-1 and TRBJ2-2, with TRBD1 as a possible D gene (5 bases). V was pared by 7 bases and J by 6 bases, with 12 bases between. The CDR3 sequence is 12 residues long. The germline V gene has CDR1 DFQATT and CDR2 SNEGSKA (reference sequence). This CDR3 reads CSGSTVSGELFF. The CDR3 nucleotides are TGCAGTGGGTCGACAGTCTCCGGGGAGCTGTTTTTT.

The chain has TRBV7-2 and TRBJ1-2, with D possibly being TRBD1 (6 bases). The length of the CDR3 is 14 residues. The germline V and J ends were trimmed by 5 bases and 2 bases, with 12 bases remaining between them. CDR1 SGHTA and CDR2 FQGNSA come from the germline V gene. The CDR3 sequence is CASSPAGDNYGYTF. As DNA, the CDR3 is TGTGCCAGCAGCCCCGCAGGGGACAACTATGGCTACACCTTC.

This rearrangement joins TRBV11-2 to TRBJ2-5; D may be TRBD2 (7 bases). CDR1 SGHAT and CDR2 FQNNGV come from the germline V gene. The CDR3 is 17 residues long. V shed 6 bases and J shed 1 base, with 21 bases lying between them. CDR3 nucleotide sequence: TGTGCCAGCAGTTCGAACCGGGGGGCAGCTACCCAAGAGACCCAGTACTTC. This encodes CASSSNRGAATQETQYF.

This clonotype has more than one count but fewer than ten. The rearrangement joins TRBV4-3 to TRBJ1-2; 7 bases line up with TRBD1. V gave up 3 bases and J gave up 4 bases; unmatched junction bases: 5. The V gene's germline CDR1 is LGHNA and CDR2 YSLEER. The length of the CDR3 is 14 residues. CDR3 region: CASSQTTGAYGYTF. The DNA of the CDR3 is TGCGCCAGCAGCCAGACCACAGGGGCCTATGGCTACACCTTC.

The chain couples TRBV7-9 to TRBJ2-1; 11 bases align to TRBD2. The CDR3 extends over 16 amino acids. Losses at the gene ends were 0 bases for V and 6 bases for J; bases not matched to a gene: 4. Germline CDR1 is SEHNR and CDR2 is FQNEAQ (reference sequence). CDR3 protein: CASSLASSGGVNEQFF. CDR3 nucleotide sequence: TGTGCCAGCAGCTTAGCGAGTAGCGGGGGGGTCAATGAGCAGTTCTTC. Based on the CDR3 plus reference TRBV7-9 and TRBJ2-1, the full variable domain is DTGVSQNPRHKITKRGQNVTFRCDPISEHNRLYWYRQTLGQGPEFLTYFQNEAQLEKSRLLSDRFSAERPKGSFSTLEIQRTEQGDSAMYLCASSLASSGGVNEQFFGPGTRLTVL.

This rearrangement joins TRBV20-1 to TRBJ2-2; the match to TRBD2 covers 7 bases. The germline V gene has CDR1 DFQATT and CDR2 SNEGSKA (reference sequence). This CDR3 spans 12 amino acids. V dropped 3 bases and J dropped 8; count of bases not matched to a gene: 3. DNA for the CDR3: TGCAGTGCTAGCGGGGGGATGGGGGAGCTGTTTTTT. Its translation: CSASGGMGELFF.

The CDR3 region has the DNA TGCGCCAGCAGCTTGAGGCAGCCCGCCAACTCTGGGGCCAACGTCCTGACTTTC. Translation gives CASSLRQPANSGANVLTF. This chain joins TRBV5-1 and TRBJ2-6; unclear D gene. Germline V CDR1 and CDR2: SGHRS, YFSETQ. CDR3 size: 18 residues. V was trimmed by 1 base and J by 0 bases, leaving 14 bases between them. The entire variable domain, with the rest obtained from reference TRBV5-1 and TRBJ2-6, is as follows: KAGVTQTPRYLIKTRGQQVTLSCSPISGHRSVSWYQQTPGQGLQFLFEYFSETQRNKGNFPGRFSGRQFSNSRSEMNVSTLELGDSALYLCASSLRQPANSGANVLTFGAGSRLTVL.